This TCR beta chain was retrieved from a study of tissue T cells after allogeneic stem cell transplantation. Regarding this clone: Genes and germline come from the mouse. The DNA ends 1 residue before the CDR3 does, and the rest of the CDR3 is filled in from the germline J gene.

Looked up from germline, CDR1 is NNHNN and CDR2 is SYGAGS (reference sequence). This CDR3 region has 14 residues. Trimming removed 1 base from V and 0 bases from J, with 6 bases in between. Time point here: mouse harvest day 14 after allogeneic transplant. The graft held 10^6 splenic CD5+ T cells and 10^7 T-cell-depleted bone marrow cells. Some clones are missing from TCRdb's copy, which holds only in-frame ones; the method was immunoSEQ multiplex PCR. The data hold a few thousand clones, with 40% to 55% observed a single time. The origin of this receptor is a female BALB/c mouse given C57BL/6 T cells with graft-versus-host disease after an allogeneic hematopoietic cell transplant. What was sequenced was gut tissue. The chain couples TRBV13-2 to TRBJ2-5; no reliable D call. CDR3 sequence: CASGDRGNQDTQYF. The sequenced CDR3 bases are TGTGCCAGCGGTGATAGAGGGAACCAAGACACCCAGTAC.